Following are 21 T cell receptor beta chains from one sample sequenced in a study of OX40 agonist ivuxolimab in advanced cancers. Some clones are missing from TCRdb's copy, which holds only in-frame ones; the method was immunoSEQ multiplex PCR. The sample has nearly 110,000 clones, over 75% seen once; the top ten hold around 0.47%. This specimen consisted of CD4+ or CD8+ T cells sorted from blood, obtained in a trial of the OX40 agonist ivuxolimab. The origin of the receptors is an adult with an advanced solid tumor such as melanoma, head and neck, liver or kidney cancer.

The rearrangement links TRBV14 to TRBJ2-5; D remains ambiguous. Deletions cut 1 base from V and 0 bases from J, with 6 bases between. The CDR3 consists of 14 residues. From germline, CDR1 is SGHDN and CDR2 FVKESK. The CDR3 region is CASSQGAYQETQYF. The CDR3 bases are TGTGCCAGCAGCCAAGGGGCATACCAAGAGACCCAGTACTTC.

This rearrangement joins TRBV7-2 to TRBJ2-3; D remains unclear. Germline lookup yields CDR1 SGHTA and CDR2 FQGNSA. CDR3 length equals 12 residues. V lost 5 bases, J lost 3 bases, and 6 bases lay in between. The CDR3 loop is CASSQLTDTQYF. The CDR3 nucleotides read TGTGCCAGCAGCCAATTAACAGATACGCAGTATTTT.

The chain recombines TRBV7-2 with TRBJ2-5; D possibly corresponds to TRBD1 (5 bases). The V gene's germline CDR1 is SGHTA and CDR2 FQGNSA. Trimming removed 1 base at V and 3 bases at J, with 6 bases between. The CDR3 covers 13 residues. CDR3 DNA sequence: TGTGCCAGCAGCTTAGAACAGGAAGAGACCCAGTACTTC. Protein sequence: CASSLEQEETQYF.

The table lists this clone with a few counts. J is TRBJ2-2 and V is TRBV11-3; D gene ambiguous. This CDR3 comprises 15 residues. The germline V gene encodes CDR1 SGHNT and CDR2 YENEEA. The ends were cut back, 6 bases at V and 6 bases at J, with 17 bases in the middle. CDR3 in DNA: TGTGCCAGCAGTTCTTGGCGCCAGGCCCCCGGGGAGCTGTTTTTT. Translation: CASSSWRQAPGELFF.

The chain employs TRBV6-1 and TRBJ2-7; 8 nucleotides match TRBD2. Germline-derived CDR1 and CDR2 are MNHNS and SASEGT. V gave up 4 bases and J gave up 0 bases; unmatched junction bases: 2. CDR3 length: 14 residues. This CDR3 reads CASSAGGGSYEQYF. In DNA form, the CDR3 reads TGTGCCAGCAGTGCCGGGGGGGGCTCCTACGAGCAGTACTTC.

As DNA, the CDR3 is TGTGCCAGCTCCACCGGGGGAGGGGCGATGAACACTGAAGCTTTCTTT. Its protein product is CASSTGGGAMNTEAFF. The chain couples TRBV18 to TRBJ1-1; tentatively, D is TRBD1 (5 bases). V lost 6 bases, J lost 0 bases, and 17 bases lay in between. Germline CDR1 KGHSH, CDR2 LQKENI. The CDR3 runs to 16 residues.

This clone was counted a few times. This sequence joins TRBV6-5 and TRBJ2-7; 7 bases are shared with TRBD2. Germline CDR1 reads MNHEY; CDR2 reads SVGAGI. With 2 bases clipped from V and 3 bases from J, the junction kept 7 bases outside the gene matches. This CDR3 is 15 amino acids long. The chain's CDR3 is CASSYDGGGNYEQYF. As DNA, the CDR3 is TGTGCCAGCAGTTACGATGGGGGGGGTAACTACGAGCAGTACTTC.

This clone was recorded once. The chain combines TRBV6-6 with TRBJ2-7; 8 bases are shared with TRBD1. With 0 bases clipped from V and 2 bases from J, the junction kept 3 bases outside the gene matches. Germline CDR1 and CDR2: MNHNY and SVGAGI (reference sequence). This CDR3 is built from 15 residues. The CDR3 sequence: CASSYSWTGPYEQYF. The CDR3 bases are TGTGCCAGCAGTTACTCTTGGACAGGGCCCTACGAGCAGTACTTC.

This chain joins TRBV11-2 and TRBJ1-2; D is unresolved. Between the trimmed V and J ends, which lost 5 bases and 7 bases, there was a span of 11 bases. Looked up from germline, CDR1 is SGHAT and CDR2 is FQNNGV. This CDR3 spans 12 amino acids. CDR3 loop: CASSAWTGGYTF. CDR3 coding DNA: TGTGCCAGCAGCGCCTGGACCGGTGGCTACACCTTC.

V is TRBV6-1 and J is TRBJ2-2; TRBD1 aligns across 7 bases. Germline CDR1 is MNHNS and CDR2 is SASEGT. J was trimmed by 0 bases and V by 10 bases; bases with no gene match: 2. This CDR3 is 13 amino acids long. In DNA form, the CDR3 reads TGTGCCACGGGACAGACGAACACCGGGGAGCTGTTTTTT. As protein: CATGQTNTGELFF.

This rearrangement joins TRBV9 to TRBJ2-1; D call uncertain. V shed 0 bases and J shed 6 bases, with 7 bases lying between them. CDR1 and CDR2 from the germline V gene are SGDLS and YYNGEE. This CDR3 has 13 residues. Here the CDR3 reads CASSVAPGNEQFF. In DNA, the CDR3 is TGTGCCAGCAGCGTAGCACCAGGCAATGAGCAGTTCTTC. Drawing the rest from reference TRBV9 and TRBJ2-1, the complete variable domain is DSGVTQTPKHLITATGQRVTLRCSPRSGDLSVYWYQQSLDQGLQFLIQYYNGEERAKGNILERFSAQQFPDLHSELNLSSLELGDSALYFCASSVAPGNEQFFGPGTRLTVL.

V usage is TRBV6-6 and J usage is TRBJ2-7, with D perhaps TRBD1 (6 bases). CDR3 size: 14 residues. CDR1 is MNHNY, CDR2 SVGAGI, per germline (reference sequence). Trimming removed 5 bases from V and 9 bases from J, with 20 bases in between. This CDR3 reads CASSSYLGAEGQYF. The CDR3 nucleotides are TGTGCCAGCAGTAGTTATTTGGGGGCTGAGGGGCAGTACTTC.

The chain is built from TRBV4-1 and TRBJ2-4; 9 bases map to TRBD1. From germline, CDR1 is MGHRA and CDR2 YSYEKL. V shed 2 bases, J shed 6 bases, and the junction held 14 bases outside the gene matches. CDR3 size: 18 residues. The chain's CDR3 is CASSQPTRGPGQGNIQYF. The CDR3 nucleotides are TGCGCCAGCAGCCAACCTACTCGAGGACCGGGACAGGGAAACATTCAGTACTTC.

The V call is TRBV5-1, the J call TRBJ2-7, with a possible D match to TRBD1 (6 bases). CDR1 is SGHRS and CDR2 is YFSETQ in the germline V gene. V gave up 1 base and J gave up 9 bases, with 14 bases separating them. The CDR3 has 13 amino acids. The CDR3 region is CASSLTDSPPQYF. The CDR3 region has the DNA TGCGCCAGCAGCTTGACGGACAGCCCGCCGCAGTACTTC.

The chain is built from TRBV21-1 and TRBJ1-5; TRBD1, as called in the table, went unchecked against the DNA. TRBV21-1 is an annotated pseudogene. The CDR3 totals 14 residues. This CDR3 reads CASSWGQGRQPQHF. Written as DNA, the CDR3 is TGTGCCAGCAGCTGGGGGCAGGGACGTCAGCCCCAGCATTTT.

This clone was recorded once. V and J are TRBV19 and TRBJ2-4; TRBD1 is a possible D gene (5 bases). Germline CDR1 LNHDA, CDR2 SQIVND (reference sequence). The CDR3 is 17 residues long. Trimming took off 5 bases at V and 2 bases at J, with 19 bases between the two ends. The DNA of the CDR3 is TGTGCCAGTAGTTCTCGCACAGGTTGGTCGACCAAAAACATTCAGTACTTC. Translated: CASSSRTGWSTKNIQYF.

V usage is TRBV28 and J usage is TRBJ2-2; D unclear. The CDR3 sequence is 15 residues long. V lost 5 bases to trimming and J lost 0 bases, with 10 bases between them. Germline lookup yields CDR1 MDHEN and CDR2 SYDVKM. The CDR3 bases are TGTGCCAGCAGTATCAGGACGGCGAACACCGGGGAGCTGTTTTTT. As protein: CASSIRTANTGELFF.

The J gene is TRBJ2-5, the V gene TRBV5-1; no clear D. CDR1 is SGHRS, CDR2 YFSETQ, per germline. The CDR3 runs 15 residues. V was trimmed by 5 bases and J by 2 bases, leaving 16 bases between them. CDR3 in amino acids: CASSPPMDVQETQYF. CDR3 sequence (DNA): TGCGCCAGCAGTCCTCCAATGGACGTTCAAGAGACCCAGTACTTC.

The table lists this clone with a few counts. V is TRBV2 and J is TRBJ2-3, with no clear D. This CDR3 spans 15 amino acids. Germline values: CDR1 SNHLY, CDR2 FYNNEI. The V end was cut by 6 bases, the J end by 2 bases, with 15 bases between. In DNA, the CDR3 is TGTGCCAGCAGGCCCACTACGCACCACACAGATACGCAGTATTTT. Its translation: CASRPTTHHTDTQYF.

The rearrangement links TRBV4-2 to TRBJ2-5; TRBD2 matches at 11 bases. Losses at the gene ends were 3 bases for V and 0 bases for J; bases not matched to a gene: 15. The germline gives CDR1 LGHNA, CDR2 YNFKEQ. The CDR3 runs to 20 residues. The chain's CDR3 is CASSQTLGTSGAPYQETQYF. The DNA for the CDR3 is TGTGCCAGCAGCCAGACTTTGGGGACTAGCGGCGCTCCATACCAAGAGACCCAGTACTTC.

J is TRBJ1-6 and V is TRBV7-2; D is unclear. Trimming stripped 5 bases from V and 0 bases from J, with 8 bases between. The V gene's germline CDR1 is SGHTA and CDR2 FQGNSA. The CDR3 runs to 15 residues. This CDR3 reads CASSEGSSYNSPLHF. CDR3 coding DNA: TGTGCCAGCAGCGAAGGGAGCTCCTATAATTCACCCCTCCACTTT.